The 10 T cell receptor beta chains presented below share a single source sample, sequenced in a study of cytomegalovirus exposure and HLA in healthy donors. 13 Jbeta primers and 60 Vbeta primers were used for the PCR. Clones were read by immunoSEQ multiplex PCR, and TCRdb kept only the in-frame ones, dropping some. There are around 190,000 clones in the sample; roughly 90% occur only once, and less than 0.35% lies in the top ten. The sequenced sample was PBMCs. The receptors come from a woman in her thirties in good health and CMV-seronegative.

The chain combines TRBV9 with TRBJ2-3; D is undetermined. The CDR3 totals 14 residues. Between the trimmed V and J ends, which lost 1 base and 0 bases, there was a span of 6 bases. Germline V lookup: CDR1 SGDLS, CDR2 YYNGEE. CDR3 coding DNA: TGTGCCAGCAGCGTACAGGCTAGCACAGATACGCAGTATTTT. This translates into CASSVQASTDTQYF. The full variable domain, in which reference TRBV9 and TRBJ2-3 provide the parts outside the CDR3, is DSGVTQTPKHLITATGQRVTLRCSPRSGDLSVYWYQQSLDQGLQFLIQYYNGEERAKGNILERFSAQQFPDLHSELNLSSLELGDSALYFCASSVQASTDTQYFGPGTRLTVL.

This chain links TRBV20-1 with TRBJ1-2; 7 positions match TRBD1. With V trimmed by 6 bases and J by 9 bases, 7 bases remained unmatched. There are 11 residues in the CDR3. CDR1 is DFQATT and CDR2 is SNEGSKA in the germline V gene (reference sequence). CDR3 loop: CSALDRVSYTF. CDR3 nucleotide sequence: TGCAGTGCCCTTGACAGGGTTAGCTACACCTTC.

Here the CDR3 DNA reads TGTGCCAGCAGTCCAGCGGGAGCTTACAATGAGCAGTTCTTC. It yields the protein CASSPAGAYNEQFF. This rearrangement joins TRBV25-1 to TRBJ2-1; TRBD2 matches 8 bases. CDR3 size: 14 residues. Germline CDR1 reads MGHDK; CDR2 reads SYGVNS. V shed 5 bases, J shed 4 bases, and the junction held 4 bases outside the gene matches.

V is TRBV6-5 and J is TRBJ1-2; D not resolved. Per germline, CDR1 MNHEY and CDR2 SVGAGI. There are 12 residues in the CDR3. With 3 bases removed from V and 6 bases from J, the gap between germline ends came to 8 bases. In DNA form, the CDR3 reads TGTGCCAGCAGTTATTTCGGGGATGGCTACACCTTC. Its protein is CASSYFGDGYTF.

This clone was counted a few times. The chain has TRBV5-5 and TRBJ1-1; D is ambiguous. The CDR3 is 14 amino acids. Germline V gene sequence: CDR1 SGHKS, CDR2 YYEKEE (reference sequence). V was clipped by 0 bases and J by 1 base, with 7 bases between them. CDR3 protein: CASSLGGANTEAFF. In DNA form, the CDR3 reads TGTGCCAGCAGCTTGGGCGGAGCGAACACTGAAGCTTTCTTT.

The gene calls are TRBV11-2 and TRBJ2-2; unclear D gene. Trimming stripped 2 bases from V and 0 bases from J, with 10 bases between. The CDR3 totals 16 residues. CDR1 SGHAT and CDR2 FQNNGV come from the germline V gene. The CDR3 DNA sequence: TGTGCCAGCAGCTTAACCGGAGACGCGAACACCGGGGAGCTGTTTTTT. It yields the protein CASSLTGDANTGELFF.

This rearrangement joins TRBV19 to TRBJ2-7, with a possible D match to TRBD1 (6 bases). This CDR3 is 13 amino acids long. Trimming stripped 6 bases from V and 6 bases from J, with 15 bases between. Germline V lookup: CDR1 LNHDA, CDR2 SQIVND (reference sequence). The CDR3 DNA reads TGTGCCAGTAGCTCTCCGGGACATCGCGAGCAGTACTTC. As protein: CASSSPGHREQYF.

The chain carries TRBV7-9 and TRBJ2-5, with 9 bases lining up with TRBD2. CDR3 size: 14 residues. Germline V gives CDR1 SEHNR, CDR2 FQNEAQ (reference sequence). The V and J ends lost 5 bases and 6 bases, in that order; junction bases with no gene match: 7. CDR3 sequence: CASSRGLARQTQYF. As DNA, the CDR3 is TGTGCCAGCAGCCGGGGACTAGCAAGGCAGACCCAGTACTTC.

The CDR3 is CASSPEDGTGELFF. The CDR3 DNA sequence: TGTGCCAGCAGCCCAGAGGATGGCACCGGGGAGCTGTTTTTT. The rearrangement joins TRBV9 to TRBJ2-2; no firm D call. This CDR3 contains 14 residues. The V end lost 4 bases, the J end lost 4 bases, and 11 bases lay between the germline ends. CDR1 and CDR2 from the germline V gene are SGDLS and YYNGEE.

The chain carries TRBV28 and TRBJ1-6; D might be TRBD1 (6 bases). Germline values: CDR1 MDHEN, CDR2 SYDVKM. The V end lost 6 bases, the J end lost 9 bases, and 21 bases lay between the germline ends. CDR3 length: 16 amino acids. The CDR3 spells CASSRIGGGDGSPLHF. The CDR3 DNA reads TGTGCCAGCAGCCGAATAGGGGGTGGGGACGGTTCACCCCTCCACTTT.